The 25 T cell receptor beta chains below all came from one sample that was sequenced in a study of shared clonotypes between healthy human individuals. Libraries were prepared by immunoSEQ multiplex PCR; TCRdb keeps only in-frame clonotypes and omits some of them. The data contain roughly 380,000 clones, approximately 96% of them singletons. Sample: memory CD8+ T cells sorted from blood. Sample subset: CD45RO+ cells pooled with CCR7-negative TemRA cells. The origin of the receptors is a man aged 25-45 years in good health.

The chain combines TRBV30 with TRBJ2-7; perhaps TRBD2 as D (7 bases). The CDR3 runs 12 residues. Germline loops: CDR1 GTSNPN, CDR2 SVGIG (reference sequence). V lost 2 bases and J 9 bases, leaving 14 bases between the germline ends. CDR3 in amino acids: CAWSFRGGVQYF. In DNA, the CDR3 is TGTGCCTGGAGTTTCAGGGGAGGGGTGCAGTACTTC.

The chain combines TRBV30 with TRBJ2-1, with TRBD2 as a possible D gene (6 bases). The V and J ends lost 2 bases and 2 bases respectively, with 10 bases between them. The CDR3 has 14 residues. Germline V gives CDR1 GTSNPN, CDR2 SVGIG (reference sequence). This CDR3 is CAWSHGGTYNEQFF. The CDR3 bases are TGTGCCTGGAGTCACGGGGGTACCTACAATGAGCAGTTCTTC.

The chain combines TRBV5-1 with TRBJ2-3, with D uncertain. Trimming removed 8 bases at V and 2 bases at J, with 15 bases between. Germline loops: CDR1 SGHRS, CDR2 YFSETQ. The CDR3 contains 14 residues. The CDR3, as DNA: TGCGCCAGTAGCCCGAGCCTACTCACAGATACGCAGTATTTT. Protein product: CASSPSLLTDTQYF. The variable domain in full, completed from reference TRBV5-1 and TRBJ2-3, reads KAGVTQTPRYLIKTRGQQVTLSCSPISGHRSVSWYQQTPGQGLQFLFEYFSETQRNKGNFPGRFSGRQFSNSRSEMNVSTLELGDSALYLCASSPSLLTDTQYFGPGTRLTVL.

The chain employs TRBV5-4 and TRBJ1-1; TRBD1 might be the D (5 bases). This CDR3 is 15 amino acids long. V lost 3 bases, J lost 11 bases, and 23 bases lay in between. CDR1 and CDR2 from the germline V gene are SGHNT and YYREEE (reference sequence). CDR3 protein: CASSSAGGSRPLAFF. Written as DNA, the CDR3 is TGTGCCAGCAGCTCGGCGGGGGGTAGCCGCCCCTTGGCTTTCTTT.

The chain links TRBV9 to TRBJ2-2; 9 positions agree with TRBD1. This CDR3 has 19 amino acids. The trim removed 0 bases at V and 6 bases at J, leaving 15 bases unmatched. Per germline, CDR1 SGDLS and CDR2 YYNGEE. This CDR3 is CASSVGRLTGTGPAGELFF. CDR3 nucleotide sequence: TGTGCCAGCAGCGTAGGGAGGCTCACCGGGACAGGGCCAGCCGGGGAGCTGTTTTTT.

There are a few counts of this clone. This CDR3 is also generated by other DNA sequences in the sample. V is TRBV5-1 and J is TRBJ2-2; no clear D gene. This CDR3 spans 13 amino acids. Trimming removed 5 bases from V and 2 bases from J, with 7 bases in between. Germline V lookup: CDR1 SGHRS, CDR2 YFSETQ. CDR3 sequence (DNA): TGCGCCAGCAGGCTCGACAACACCGGGGAGCTGTTTTTT. Its translation is CASRLDNTGELFF.

Only one count was recorded for this clone. Germline and junction disagree at one end, which may indicate a read error. This chain links TRBV7-7 with TRBJ2-5; 12 bases are shared with TRBD2. CDR1 is SSHAT, CDR2 FNYEAQ, per germline (reference sequence). The CDR3 totals 15 residues. CDR3 nucleotide sequence: TGTGCTAGCAGCTTAGGACTAGCGGGAAGAGAGACCCAGTACTTC. The encoded protein is CASSLGLAGRETQYF.

This clone was seen just once. The chain carries TRBV5-4 and TRBJ1-2, with a weak D call TRBD1 (6 bases). CDR3 size: 14 residues. V was clipped by 4 bases and J by 0 bases, with 10 bases between them. Germline-derived CDR1 and CDR2 are SGHNT and YYREEE (reference sequence). CDR3 bases: TGTGCCAGCAGCGCGAGGACAGCTAACTATGGCTACACCTTC. The encoded protein is CASSARTANYGYTF.

V usage is TRBV9 and J usage is TRBJ2-2; TRBD1 aligns across 8 bases. The V gene end was trimmed by 2 bases and the J gene end by 0 bases; junction bases not matched to a gene: 6. The CDR3 totals 17 residues. Germline CDR1 reads SGDLS; CDR2 reads YYNGEE. The CDR3 sequence: CASSVGTGSANTGELFF. The CDR3 DNA reads as TGTGCCAGCAGCGTGGGGACAGGTTCCGCGAACACCGGGGAGCTGTTTTTT. The variable domain in full, completed from reference TRBV9 and TRBJ2-2, reads DSGVTQTPKHLITATGQRVTLRCSPRSGDLSVYWYQQSLDQGLQFLIQYYNGEERAKGNILERFSAQQFPDLHSELNLSSLELGDSALYFCASSVGTGSANTGELFFGEGSRLTVL.

This chain joins TRBV6-6 and TRBJ1-5; the D is unclear. The CDR3 has 13 residues. Germline CDR1 MNHNY, CDR2 SVGAGI (reference sequence). V lost 7 bases and J 2 bases, leaving 9 bases between the germline ends. DNA of the CDR3: TGTGCCAGCAATCACCAGGGCAATCAGCCCCAGCATTTT. It is translated as CASNHQGNQPQHF.

V and J are TRBV18 and TRBJ1-6; 7 bases map to TRBD1. Germline CDR1 is KGHSH and CDR2 is LQKENI. This CDR3 region has 15 residues. V shed 3 bases, J shed 9 bases, and the junction held 8 bases outside the gene matches. CDR3 amino acids: CASSPLTGDSSPLHF. CDR3 bases: TGTGCCAGCTCACCCTTAACAGGGGATTCTTCACCCCTCCACTTT.

The rearrangement links TRBV7-9 to TRBJ2-7, with 7 nucleotides matching TRBD1. This CDR3 is built from 15 residues. The germline V gene has CDR1 SEHNR and CDR2 FQNEAQ (reference sequence). The ends lost 5 bases at V and 3 bases at J; junction bases unmatched: 10. CDR3 DNA: TGTGCCAGCAGCCCCCGGACAGGAGGATACTACGAGCAGTACTTC. Amino acid sequence: CASSPRTGGYYEQYF.

The genes are TRBV10-2 and TRBJ1-4, with D possibly being TRBD1 (6 bases). The CDR3 runs 12 residues. Deletions cut 6 bases from V and 7 bases from J, with 9 bases between. From germline, CDR1 is WSHSY and CDR2 SAAADI. CDR3 loop: CASSRGREKLFF. The CDR3 region has the DNA TGCGCCAGCAGCAGGGGACGTGAAAAACTGTTTTTT.

This rearrangement joins TRBV14 to TRBJ2-1; TRBD2 aligns across 14 bases. Germline V gene sequence: CDR1 SGHDN, CDR2 FVKESK. The CDR3 is 20 residues long. The junction had 12 bases not matched to a gene; V was cut back by 5 bases and J by 0 bases. In DNA form, the CDR3 reads TGTGCCAGCAGCGGACGGACTAGCGGGAGGCCGGCTAGCTCCTACAATGAGCAGTTCTTC. Amino acid sequence: CASSGRTSGRPASSYNEQFF. The full variable domain, in which reference TRBV14 and TRBJ2-1 provide the parts outside the CDR3, is EAGVTQFPSHSVIEKGQTVTLRCDPISGHDNLYWYRRVMGKEIKFLLHFVKESKQDESGMPNNRFLAERTGGTYSTLKVQPAELEDSGVYFCASSGRTSGRPASSYNEQFFGPGTRLTVL.

For this clone: This same CDR3 is encoded by further DNA sequences in the sample. The V and J genes are TRBV27 and TRBJ2-7, with 10 bases identical to TRBD1. The CDR3 contains 14 residues. The germline V gene encodes CDR1 MNHEY and CDR2 SMNVEV (reference sequence). With 2 bases clipped from V and 4 bases from J, the junction kept 2 bases outside the gene matches. CDR3 DNA: TGTGCCAGCAGTTTAGGGGACAGGGGATACGAGCAGTACTTC. Amino acids: CASSLGDRGYEQYF.

This chain joins TRBV7-9 and TRBJ2-7; 7 positions match TRBD1. This CDR3 is 14 amino acids long. In germline, CDR1 is SEHNR, CDR2 FQNEAQ (reference sequence). V was clipped by 2 bases and J by 3 bases; unmatched bases: 4. The CDR3 bases are TGTGCCAGCAGCTTAATAGCAGGGGGCTACGAGCAGTACTTC. This gives the protein CASSLIAGGYEQYF.

The chain is built from TRBV30 and TRBJ2-5; possible D gene TRBD2, 7 bases. Germline CDR1 reads GTSNPN; CDR2 reads SVGIG (reference sequence). V was shortened by 2 bases and J by 5 bases, with 15 bases between the two germline ends. The length of the CDR3 is 14 residues. The CDR3, as DNA: TGTGCCTGGAGTTATGGGGGAGGGGGGGAGACCCAGTACTTC. Amino acid sequence: CAWSYGGGGETQYF.

The CDR3 protein is CASSSTSGSSYEQYF. CDR3 sequence (DNA): TGTGCCAGCAGCTCGACTAGCGGGAGCTCCTACGAGCAGTACTTC. The chain joins TRBV7-9 to TRBJ2-7, with 12 bases that match TRBD2. This CDR3 is built from 15 residues. Germline trimming cut 4 bases from V and 0 bases from J; bases unmatched to any gene: 1. Looked up from germline, CDR1 is SEHNR and CDR2 is FQNEAQ (reference sequence).

V usage is TRBV28 and J usage is TRBJ2-1, with 9 bases that match TRBD1. Losses at the gene ends were 5 bases for V and 9 bases for J; bases not matched to a gene: 11. Germline V lookup: CDR1 MDHEN, CDR2 SYDVKM. The CDR3 is 15 residues long. CDR3 protein: CASSATGTGKSEQFF. Written as DNA, the CDR3 is TGTGCCAGCAGTGCAACCGGGACAGGGAAGAGTGAGCAGTTCTTC.

This clone was seen a single time. The chain recombines TRBV28 with TRBJ2-5, with 10 nucleotides matching TRBD1. The V gene's germline CDR1 is MDHEN and CDR2 SYDVKM. With V trimmed by 5 bases and J by 7 bases, 13 bases remained unmatched. CDR3 length: 16 amino acids. CDR3: CASSVPGTGVRVTQYF. Here the CDR3 DNA reads TGTGCCAGCAGTGTCCCCGGGACAGGGGTAAGGGTGACCCAGTACTTC.

A few counts support this clone. The chain is built from TRBV7-9 and TRBJ1-5; TRBD1 is a possible D gene (5 bases). This CDR3 is built from 15 residues. Trimming shortened V by 4 bases and J by 3 bases, and 13 bases separated the two germline ends. Germline V gives CDR1 SEHNR, CDR2 FQNEAQ (reference sequence). The CDR3 sequence: CASSSGDRFNQPQHF. CDR3 nucleotides: TGTGCCAGCAGCTCGGGCGACAGATTCAATCAGCCCCAGCATTTT. Full variable domain (missing parts from reference TRBV7-9 and TRBJ1-5): DTGVSQNPRHKITKRGQNVTFRCDPISEHNRLYWYRQTLGQGPEFLTYFQNEAQLEKSRLLSDRFSAERPKGSFSTLEIQRTEQGDSAMYLCASSSGDRFNQPQHFGDGTRLSIL.

The rearrangement links TRBV5-1 to TRBJ2-3; TRBD1 matches at 8 bases. The trim removed 4 bases at V and 1 base at J, leaving 8 bases unmatched. This CDR3 contains 16 residues. Germline V CDR1 and CDR2: SGHRS, YFSETQ. This CDR3 is CASSPLDRARTDTQYF. The DNA of the CDR3 is TGCGCCAGCAGCCCTCTGGACAGGGCCCGCACAGATACGCAGTATTTT.

In this sample, this clone turned up once. This rearrangement joins TRBV19 to TRBJ2-7; 8 nucleotides agree with TRBD1. The CDR3 loop spans 14 amino acids. V gave up 6 bases and J gave up 1 base; unmatched junction bases: 5. Germline V gene lookup returns CDR1 LNHDA and CDR2 SQIVND (reference sequence). CDR3: CASSGDRRSYEQYF. For the CDR3, the DNA is TGTGCCAGTAGCGGGGACAGGCGGTCCTACGAGCAGTACTTC.

V gene TRBV10-3 combines with J gene TRBJ1-1, with D uncertain. V was pared by 6 bases and J by 13 bases, with 12 bases between. The CDR3 consists of 10 residues. In germline, CDR1 is ENHRY, CDR2 SYGVKD. CDR3 loop: CAIRESGGFF. The CDR3 region has the DNA TGTGCCATCAGGGAATCCGGAGGTTTCTTT.

V is TRBV5-1 and J is TRBJ2-7; D is unclear. Looked up from germline, CDR1 is SGHRS and CDR2 is YFSETQ. V lost 3 bases and J lost 0, with 7 bases in between. CDR3 length: 13 residues. The CDR3 DNA is TGCGCCAGCAGCTCCTACAGCTCCTACGAGCAGTACTTC. Residues: CASSSYSSYEQYF.